A selection of T cell receptor beta chains follows, all from one sample in a study of beta chain features in type 1 diabetes. TCRdb keeps only in-frame clones here, not all; method: immunoSEQ multiplex PCR. The sample has 430,000 or so clones; about an eighth are singletons. Sequencing was done on a sample of naive CD4+ T cells from blood. These receptors came from a woman between 18 and 29 years old in good health. Each CDR3 is given with its conserved first and last residue.

TRBV25-1	TRBJ1-2	CASSEAGGYGYTF
TRBV21-1	TRBJ2-3	CASSNFTVGTDTQYF
TRBV29-1	TRBJ2-1	CSTQGERYNEQFF
TRBV30	TRBJ2-3	CAWTGRVGDTQYF
TRBV7-3	TRBJ2-1	CASSHSGGGYNEQFF
TRBV7-9	TRBJ2-5	CASSLGDRGVQETQYF
TRBV7-2	TRBJ2-3	CASRTSGGRRDTQYF
TRBV5-4	TRBJ2-1	CASSFGTGTYNEQFF
TRBV6-1	TRBJ2-5	CASSELETQYF
TRBV4-1	TRBJ2-1	CASSQGHGTGMKPFF
TRBV5-1	TRBJ2-1	CASSQTSRSSYNEQFF
TRBV4-1	TRBJ1-2	CASSQGTGEGWYGYTF
TRBV18	TRBJ2-5	CASSLLASRAGEETQYF
TRBV9	TRBJ2-2	CASSVSGAGELFF
TRBV6-5	TRBJ2-5	CASKAYLGGETQYF
TRBV5-4	TRBJ1-2	CASSQATQGHGYGYTF
TRBV4-3	TRBJ1-2	CASSQAIRDRGGYTF
TRBV9	TRBJ2-7	CASSVGAGAEYEQYF
TRBV10-3	TRBJ2-3	CAISEINGQIAGTQYF
TRBV9	TRBJ2-3	CASSVGTGNTQYF
TRBV6-6	TRBJ2-3	CASSYDGTDTQYF
TRBV7-9	TRBJ1-3	CASSSRQHSGNTIYF
TRBV4-1	TRBJ2-3	CASSQGYGTSTDTQYF
TRBV27	TRBJ2-3	CASSLSRGFDTQYF
TRBV4-3	TRBJ2-7	CASSQERDREQYF
TRBV9	TRBJ2-2	CASSGSGLVAGELFF
TRBV7-9	TRBJ2-7	CASSPRRTSGTYEQYF
TRBV7-9	TRBJ2-5	CASSRDSRLTQYF
TRBV28	TRBJ2-5	CASSPPVVATQYF
TRBV21-1	TRBJ2-4	CASPNTFKNIQYF
TRBV13	TRBJ1-4	CASSLPGQPEKLFF
TRBV4-3	TRBJ1-2	CASSQEGALRGYTF
TRBV7-2	TRBJ1-6	CASSLEYARGNSPLHF
TRBV7-2	TRBJ2-7	CASSPEVHEQYF
TRBV7-9	TRBJ2-3	CASSLGASGYTDTQYF
TRBV6-1	TRBJ1-5	CASNHRGSGNQPQHF
TRBV2	TRBJ2-7	CASDLAGVAYEQYF
TRBV5-1	TRBJ1-6	CASSLGQVANSPLHF
TRBV18	TRBJ1-2	CASSPPMGGAGYTF
TRBV28	TRBJ1-6	CASRTDRAFNSPLHF
TRBV30	TRBJ1-3	CAWLAKSSGNTIYF
TRBV5-1	TRBJ2-3	CASSLDSLTDTQYF
TRBV2	TRBJ2-1	CASSPLGLADSYNEQFF
TRBV6-6	TRBJ2-5	CASSYLGREQETQYF
TRBV6-6	TRBJ2-7	CASRDSGVAYEQYF
TRBV7-9	TRBJ2-5	CASSLYQTQYF
TRBV4-3	TRBJ1-2	CASSQDLGQILGYTF
TRBV11-3	TRBJ1-1	CASSLAGRGRANTEAFF
TRBV18	TRBJ1-1	CASSHGRNTEAFF
TRBV9	TRBJ1-2	CASSVRRGHGYTF
TRBV6-6	TRBJ2-3	CASSTATSGGADTQYF
TRBV30	TRBJ2-5	CAWSSGSETQYF